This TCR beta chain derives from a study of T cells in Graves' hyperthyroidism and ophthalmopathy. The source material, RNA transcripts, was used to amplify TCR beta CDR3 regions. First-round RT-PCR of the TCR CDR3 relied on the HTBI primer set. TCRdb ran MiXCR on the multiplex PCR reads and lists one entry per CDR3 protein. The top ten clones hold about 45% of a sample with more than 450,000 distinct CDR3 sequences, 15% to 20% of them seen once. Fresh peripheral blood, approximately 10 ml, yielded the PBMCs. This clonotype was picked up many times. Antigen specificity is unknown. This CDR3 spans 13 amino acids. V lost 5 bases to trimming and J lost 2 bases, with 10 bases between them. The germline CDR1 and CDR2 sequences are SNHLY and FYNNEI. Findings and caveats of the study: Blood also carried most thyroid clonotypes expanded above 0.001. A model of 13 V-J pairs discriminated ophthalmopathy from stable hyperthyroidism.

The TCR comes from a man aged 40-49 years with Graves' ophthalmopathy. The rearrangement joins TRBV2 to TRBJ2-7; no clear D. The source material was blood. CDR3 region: CASSIGRTYEQYF. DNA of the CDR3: TGTGCCAGCAGTATCGGGCGAACCTACGAGCAGTACTTC.